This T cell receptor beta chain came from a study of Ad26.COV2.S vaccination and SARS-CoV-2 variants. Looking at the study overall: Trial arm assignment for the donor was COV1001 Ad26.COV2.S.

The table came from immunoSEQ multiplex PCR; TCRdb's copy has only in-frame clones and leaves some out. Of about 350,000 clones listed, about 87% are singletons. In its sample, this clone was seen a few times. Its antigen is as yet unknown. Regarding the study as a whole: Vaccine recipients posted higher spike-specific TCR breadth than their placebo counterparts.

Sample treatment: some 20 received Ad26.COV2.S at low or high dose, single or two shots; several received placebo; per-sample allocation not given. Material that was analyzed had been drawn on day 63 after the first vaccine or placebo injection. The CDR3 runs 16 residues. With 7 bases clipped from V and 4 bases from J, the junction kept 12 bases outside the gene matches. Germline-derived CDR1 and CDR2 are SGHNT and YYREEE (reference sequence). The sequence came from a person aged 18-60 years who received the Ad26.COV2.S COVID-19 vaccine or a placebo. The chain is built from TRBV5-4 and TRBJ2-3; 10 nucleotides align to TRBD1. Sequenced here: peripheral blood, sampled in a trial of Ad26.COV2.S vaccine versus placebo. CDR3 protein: CASRDGQGVSPDTQYF. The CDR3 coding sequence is TGTGCCAGCCGGGATGGACAGGGGGTTTCGCCAGATACGCAGTATTTT. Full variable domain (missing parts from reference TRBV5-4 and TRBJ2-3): ETGVTQSPTHLIKTRGQQVTLRCSSQSGHNTVSWYQQALGQGPQFIFQYYREEENGRGNFPPRFSGLQFPNYSSELNVNALELDDSALYLCASRDGQGVSPDTQYFGPGTRLTVL.